This T cell receptor beta chain stems from a study of CXCR3-negative and CXCR3-positive naive CD8 T cells. General study results and limits: Most assays used freshly isolated PBMCs, as cryopreservation partially reduced CXCR3. Diversity in memory CD8+ cells fell much lower than the comparably high levels seen in both naive subsets. CXCR3-negative naive cells had less hydrophobic TRB CDR3s than did CXCR3-positive naive cells.

The study made its TRB cDNA libraries by 5' RACE, adding UMI labels. TCRdb re-called the 5' RACE reads and gives one entry per CDR3 protein, without DNA. Its listing shows about 130,000 distinct CDR3 sequences. The CDR3 sequence is 13 residues long. Looked up from germline, CDR1 is MNHEY and CDR2 is SMNVEV (reference sequence). On this clonotype itself: The antigen is undetermined.

The TCR was taken from a human donor in good health. Some clones in this sample may be carry-over from other donors' samples. The source material was naive CXCR3+ CD8+ T cells from blood. Subset in this sample: CD45RO-CCR7+CD27+CD95- naive CD8+ T cells expressing CXCR3 (TNR3+). This rearrangement joins TRBV27 to TRBJ2-7; the TCRdb call, TRBD1, lacks DNA for checking. The CDR3 region is CASSWDRVGEQYF.